These T cell receptor beta chains were read from a single sample in a study of T cell repertoires in cytomegalovirus infection. For these TCRs, the target antigens are not known. TCRdb re-called the reads with MiXCR, one entry per CDR3 protein. The sample lists around 360,000 distinct CDR3 sequences, about 34% occurring once. This specimen was cultured PBMCs, taken from culture after CMV antigen stimulation. These receptors were taken from a human donor in good health (CMV status not recorded). Some clones in this sample may be carry-over from other donors' samples. Each CDR3 is given with its conserved first and last residue. Fields, in order: V gene, D gene, J gene, clone size, CDR3 length, CDR3 protein, CDR3 DNA. D genes are given only for firm matches. Size tells how often a clone was seen (once, few, many) or the class of an expanded clone, and some rows leave it out.

TRBV6-2/TRBV6-3	-	TRBJ2-4	few	18	CASKLQRKHSIAKNIQYF	TGTGCCAGCAAGCTACAGCGGAAACATTCTATAGCCAAAAACATTCAGTACTTC
TRBV9	-	TRBJ1-5	-	14	CASSVAGSGQPQHF	TGTGCCAGCAGCGTAGCGGGGAGCGGTCAGCCCCAGCATTTT
TRBV20-1	-	TRBJ1-5	-	17	CSASPSYKTASNQPQHF	TGCAGTGCTAGTCCATCATATAAGACAGCGAGCAATCAGCCCCAGCATTTT
TRBV19	-	TRBJ2-1	few	14	CATLGDPVYGEQFF	TGTGCCACACTCGGGGACCCCGTCTACGGTGAGCAGTTCTTC
TRBV11-2	-	TRBJ2-7	-	12	CASSLWVYEQYF	TGTGCCAGCAGCTTATGGGTATACGAGCAGTACTTC
TRBV7-8	-	TRBJ1-1	few	15	CASSRTRGAPTEAFF	TGTGCCAGCAGCCGCACTCGGGGGGCTCCCACTGAAGCTTTCTTT
TRBV19	-	TRBJ1-1	-	17	CASSIGASTQGNTEAFF	TGTGCCAGTAGTATAGGGGCCTCCACACAGGGTAACACTGAAGCTTTCTTT
TRBV4-1	-	TRBJ2-3	many	17	CASSQVLIVLRTDTQYF	TGCGCCAGCAGCCAAGTTTTGATAGTATTACGCACAGATACGCAGTATTTT
TRBV20-1	-	TRBJ2-3	-	14	CSGEQALSTDTQYF	TGCAGTGGGGAACAGGCACTAAGCACAGATACGCAGTATTTT
TRBV20-1	-	TRBJ1-1	-	14	CSARGDNMNTEAFF	TGCAGTGCTAGGGGGGACAACATGAACACTGAAGCTTTCTTT
TRBV9	-	TRBJ1-5	-	13	CASSVEQNQPQHF	TGTGCCAGCAGCGTAGAGCAGAATCAGCCCCAGCATTTT
TRBV4-1	-	TRBJ1-2	-	14	CASCLTVEGYGYTF	TGCGCCAGCTGCTTAACAGTCGAAGGCTATGGCTACACCTTC
TRBV10-3	-	TRBJ1-3	-	14	CAISGQNSGNTIYF	TGTGCCATCAGTGGGCAGAACTCTGGAAACACCATATATTTT
TRBV6-2/TRBV6-3	TRBD2	TRBJ2-3	-	18	CASSYLRLAENSPDTQYF	TGTGCCAGCAGTTACCTGCGGCTAGCGGAAAACTCACCAGATACGCAGTATTTT
TRBV4-1	-	TRBJ1-1	-	15	CASSQVEGFYTEAFF	TGCGCCAGCAGCCAAGTTGAAGGTTTTTACACTGAAGCTTTCTTT
TRBV7-9	TRBD1	TRBJ1-1	-	14	CASSRGGTGIEAFF	TGTGCCAGCAGCCGGGGAGGGACAGGGATTGAAGCTTTCTTT
TRBV27	TRBD2	TRBJ2-1	few	16	CASSLRLAGGYNEQFF	TGTGCCAGCAGTTTAAGGCTAGCGGGGGGATACAATGAGCAGTTCTTC
TRBV5-6	-	TRBJ1-5	-	16	CASSLAFMGTNQPQHF	TGTGCCAGCAGCTTGGCCTTCATGGGCACCAATCAGCCCCAGCATTTT
TRBV20-1	TRBD2	TRBJ2-1	-	15	CSASLGLAGVREQFF	TGCAGTGCTAGCCTGGGACTAGCGGGAGTCAGGGAGCAGTTCTTC
TRBV6-1	-	TRBJ1-1	-	14	CASRQSSGNTEAFF	TGTGCCAGCAGGCAAAGCTCGGGAAACACTGAAGCTTTCTTT
TRBV7-2	-	TRBJ2-1	many	17	CASSLGLLWGGQNEQFF	TGTGCCAGCAGCTTAGGACTCCTGTGGGGGGGACAGAATGAGCAGTTCTTC
TRBV7-2	-	TRBJ1-1	many	15	CASSSIGLRNTEAFF	TGTGCCAGCAGCTCCATTGGACTGCGGAACACTGAAGCTTTCTTT
TRBV12-3/TRBV12-4	-	TRBJ2-2	few	16	CASSLGKRRDTGELFF	TGTGCCAGCAGTCTTGGAAAGCGGAGGGACACCGGGGAGCTGTTTTTT
TRBV7-2	-	TRBJ1-2	-	15	CASSLTVSNNYGYTF	TGTGCCAGCAGCTTGACAGTTTCTAACAACTATGGCTACACCTTC
TRBV7-6	-	TRBJ2-3	-	16	CASSLGGAGATDTQYF	TGTGCCAGCAGCTTAGGGGGAGCTGGGGCCACAGATACGCAGTATTTT
TRBV29-1	-	TRBJ1-3	-	15	CSVEDGGNSGNTIYF	TGCAGCGTTGAAGATGGCGGGAACTCTGGAAACACCATATATTTT
TRBV7-2	-	TRBJ2-7	few	17	CASSLTIRGAFSYEQYF	TGTGCCAGCAGCTTAACTATTAGAGGAGCCTTCTCCTACGAGCAGTACTTC
TRBV12-3/TRBV12-4	TRBD1	TRBJ2-7	few	14	CASSRGQGVYEQYF	TGTGCCAGCAGCCGGGGACAGGGGGTCTACGAGCAGTACTTC
TRBV19	TRBD1	TRBJ2-1	-	15	CARSWTGLFRNEQFF	TGTGCCAGAAGTTGGACAGGCCTCTTTCGCAATGAGCAGTTCTTC
TRBV4-3	-	TRBJ2-1	few	15	CASSQQSDTYNEQFF	TGCGCCAGCAGCCAGCAAAGCGACACCTACAATGAGCAGTTCTTC
TRBV7-6	-	TRBJ2-7	few	15	CASSSVPGHSYEQYF	TGTGCCAGCAGCTCGGTACCGGGACACTCCTACGAGCAGTACTTC
TRBV5-1	-	TRBJ2-7	-	11	CANSDSYEQYF	TGCGCCAACAGCGACAGCTACGAGCAGTACTTC
TRBV19	-	TRBJ2-5	-	13	CASNQPGKETQYF	TGTGCCAGTAATCAGCCAGGGAAGGAGACCCAGTACTTC
TRBV9	TRBD1	TRBJ1-1	few	15	CASSGGGQGSTEAFF	TGTGCCAGCAGCGGCGGAGGACAGGGAAGCACTGAAGCTTTCTTT
TRBV4-3	-	TRBJ1-1	-	14	CASSPSTGGTEAFF	TGCGCCAGCAGCCCCTCGACAGGTGGCACTGAAGCTTTCTTT
TRBV7-2	TRBD2	TRBJ2-5	-	15	CASSLTSGGGETQYF	TGTGCCAGCAGCTTGACTAGCGGGGGGGGGGAGACCCAGTACTTC
TRBV7-2	-	TRBJ1-5	many	13	CASSLVGGQPQHF	TGTGCCAGCAGCTTAGTAGGGGGTCAGCCCCAGCATTTT
TRBV28	-	TRBJ2-1	-	15	CASSLQGPARNEQFF	TGTGCCAGCAGTTTGCAAGGCCCCGCGAGGAATGAGCAGTTCTTC
TRBV27	TRBD1	TRBJ1-1	-	16	CASSPMTGGENTEAFF	TGTGCCAGCAGTCCTATGACAGGGGGCGAGAACACTGAAGCTTTCTTT
TRBV4-3	-	TRBJ2-7	once	14	CASSQDTGNYEQYF	TGCGCCAGCAGCCAAGACACAGGGAACTACGAGCAGTACTTC
TRBV27	-	TRBJ2-6	few	15	CASSWQASGANVLTF	TGTGCCAGCAGTTGGCAGGCCTCTGGGGCCAACGTCCTGACTTTC
TRBV20-1	-	TRBJ2-1	-	11	CSARAGNEQFF	TGCAGTGCTAGGGCCGGCAATGAGCAGTTCTTC
TRBV7-2	TRBD2	TRBJ2-1	many	15	CASRRASGTYNEQFF	TGTGCCAGCAGGCGAGCTAGCGGAACCTACAATGAGCAGTTCTTC
TRBV4-1	-	TRBJ2-1	few	14	CASSPVQGYNEQFF	TGCGCCAGCAGCCCGGTCCAAGGGTACAATGAGCAGTTCTTC
TRBV7-6	-	TRBJ2-1	-	17	CASSLAGRGLGDNEQFF	TGTGCCAGCAGCTTAGCGGGTCGGGGCTTGGGGGACAATGAGCAGTTCTTC
TRBV6-2/TRBV6-3	-	TRBJ2-1	few	12	CASGRTYNEQFF	TGTGCCAGCGGGAGGACCTACAATGAGCAGTTCTTC